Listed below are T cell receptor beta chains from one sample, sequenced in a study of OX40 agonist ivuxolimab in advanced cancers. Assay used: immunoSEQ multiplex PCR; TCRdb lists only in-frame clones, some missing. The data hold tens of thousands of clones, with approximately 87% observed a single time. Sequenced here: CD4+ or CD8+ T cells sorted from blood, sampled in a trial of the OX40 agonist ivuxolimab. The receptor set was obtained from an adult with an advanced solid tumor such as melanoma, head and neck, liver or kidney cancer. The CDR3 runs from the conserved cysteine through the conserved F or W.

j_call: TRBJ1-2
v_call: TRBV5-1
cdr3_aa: CASSPRTGGNGYTF

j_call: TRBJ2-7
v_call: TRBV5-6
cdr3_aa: CASSSRDASYEQYF

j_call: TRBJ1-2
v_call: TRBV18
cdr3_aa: CASSPAAEGFYGYTF

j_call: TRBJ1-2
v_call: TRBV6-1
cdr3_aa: CASTQDNYGYTF

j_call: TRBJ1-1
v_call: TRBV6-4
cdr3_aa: CASSREMNTEAFF

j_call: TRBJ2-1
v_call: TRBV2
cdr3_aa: CASSEEGSSYNEQFF

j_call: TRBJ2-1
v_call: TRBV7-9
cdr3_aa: CASSLLLDHNEQFF

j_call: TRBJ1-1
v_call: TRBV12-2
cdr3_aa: CASRLIQLMNTEAFF

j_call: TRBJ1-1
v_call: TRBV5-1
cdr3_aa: CASRLGQENTEAFF

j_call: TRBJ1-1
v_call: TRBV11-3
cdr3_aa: CASSHRDQAFF

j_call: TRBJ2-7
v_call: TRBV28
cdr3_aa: CASTTGQASYEQYF

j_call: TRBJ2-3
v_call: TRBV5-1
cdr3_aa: CASRSDGGSTDTQYF

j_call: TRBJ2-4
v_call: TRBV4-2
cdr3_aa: CASSPAGAKNIQYF

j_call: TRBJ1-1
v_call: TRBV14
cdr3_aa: CASSQSLNTEAFF

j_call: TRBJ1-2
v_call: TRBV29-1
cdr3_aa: CSVDTGHGGYTF

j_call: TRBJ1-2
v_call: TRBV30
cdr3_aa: CAWSRDTNYGYTF

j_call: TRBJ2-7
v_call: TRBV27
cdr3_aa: CASSFSGTYEQYF

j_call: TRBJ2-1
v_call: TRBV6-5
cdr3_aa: CASSYSTGMWNEQFF

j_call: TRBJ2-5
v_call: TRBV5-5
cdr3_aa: CASSPTSGRTETQYF

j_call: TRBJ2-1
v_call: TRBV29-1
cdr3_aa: CSVGVPEREFYNEQFF

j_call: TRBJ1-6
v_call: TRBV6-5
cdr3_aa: CASSPGPGSPLHF

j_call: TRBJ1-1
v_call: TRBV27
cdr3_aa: CASSLRGGMNTEAFF

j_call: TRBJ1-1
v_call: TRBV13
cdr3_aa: CASSLKGARGTEAFF

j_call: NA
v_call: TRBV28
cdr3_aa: CASSLLTGAGYEQYF

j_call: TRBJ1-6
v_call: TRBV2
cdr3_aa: CASSEMGTYNSPLHF

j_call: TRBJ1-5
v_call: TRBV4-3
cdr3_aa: CASSQGQGPPMPQHF

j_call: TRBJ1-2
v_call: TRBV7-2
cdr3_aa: CASSLGPPGTGKANYGYTF

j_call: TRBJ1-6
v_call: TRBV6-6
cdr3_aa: CASSWDRSMNSPLHF

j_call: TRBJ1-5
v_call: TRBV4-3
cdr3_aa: CASSQNPPGGEGNQPQHF

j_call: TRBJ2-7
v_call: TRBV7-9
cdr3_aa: CASSYSWGQGSYEQYF

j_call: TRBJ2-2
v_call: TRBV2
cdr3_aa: CASSPDREAGELFF

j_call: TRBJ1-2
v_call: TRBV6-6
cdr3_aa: CASSYSLRRGYTF

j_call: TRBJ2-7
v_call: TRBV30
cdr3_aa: CAWSGSLYEQYF

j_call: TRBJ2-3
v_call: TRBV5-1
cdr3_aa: CASSPKGDTQYF

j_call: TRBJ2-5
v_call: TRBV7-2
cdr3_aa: CASSLGFGGETQYF

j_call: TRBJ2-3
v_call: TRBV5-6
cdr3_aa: CASSLESTDTQYF

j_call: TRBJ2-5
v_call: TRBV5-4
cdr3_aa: CASSRTEKETQYF

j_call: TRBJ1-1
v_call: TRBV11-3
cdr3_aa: CASSLIRRGPNTEAFF

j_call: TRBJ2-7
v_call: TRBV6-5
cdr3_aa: CASSYGGGRIYEQYF

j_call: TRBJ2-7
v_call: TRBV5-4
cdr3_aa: CASSLVAGGPDEQYF

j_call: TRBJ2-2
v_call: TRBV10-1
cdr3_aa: CASSGEGTGELFF

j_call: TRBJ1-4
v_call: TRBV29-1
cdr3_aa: CSARRQMDEKLFF

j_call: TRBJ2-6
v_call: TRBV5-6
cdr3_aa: CASSLVAAEPGANVLTF

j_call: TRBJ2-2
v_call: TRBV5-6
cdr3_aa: CASRTRGWNTGELFF